One TCR beta chain is described in this entry. TCRdb re-called the RACE reads with MiXCR, one entry per CDR3 protein. The repertoire has about 300,000 distinct CDR3 sequences, roughly 6% of them found once; the top ten carry around 8.6%. As for time point: pre-sensitization, week 0. The treatment here: therapeutic diphenylcyclopropenone sensitization with weekly scalp DPC. Those who donated were patients with alopecia, 18 to 70 years of age, and suitable for DPC. This CDR3 is built from 15 residues. V lost 1 base, J lost 2 bases, and 8 bases lay in between. Germline-derived CDR1 and CDR2 are SEHNR and FQNEAQ (reference sequence). The data originate from a study of human T cells and chemical hapten exposure. Study-wide context: The study sensitized with 2% DPC on a roughly 2 cm by roughly 2 cm patch of upper inner arm skin. Small differences in pooled library volume mainly drove the variation in TCR yields per sample.

This sequence joins TRBV7-9 and TRBJ1-4; no reliable D call. The sequence came from a woman aged 18-30 years with alopecia areata. Some clones in this sample may be carry-over from other donors' samples. Here the sequenced sample was whole blood, taken in connection with sensitization to the hapten diphenylcyclopropenone (DPC). The CDR3 region has the DNA TGTGCCAGCAGCTTAGTCGGCCAGACTAATGAAAAACTGTTTTTT. Translation: CASSLVGQTNEKLFF.